The sequence of this T cell receptor (beta chain) was determined in a study of T cell repertoires in cytomegalovirus infection. Study-wide points: CMV-specific TCR beta clonotypes restricted by HLA-C were the ones dominating the ex vivo response.

Turning to this clonotype: Its antigen is unidentified.

TCRdb called the reads again in MiXCR, with one record for every CDR3 protein. The sample carries approximately 990,000 distinct CDR3 sequences, roughly 30% recorded once. This CDR3 is 14 amino acids long. Trimming pared 6 bases from V and 3 bases from J, leaving 15 bases between. The rearrangement joins TRBV12-3 or TRBV12-4 to TRBJ2-7; perhaps D is TRBD1 or TRBD2 (5 bases each). The specimen comprised cultured CD8+ T cells from PBMCs, sampled from culture after CMV antigen stimulation. The receptor was isolated from a human donor in good health (CMV status not recorded). Some clones in this sample may be carry-over from other donors' samples. Here the CDR3 reads CASSPGATLYEQYF. The CDR3 nucleotides read TGTGCCAGCAGCCCCGGGGCCACCCTCTACGAGCAGTACTTC.